The sequence of this T cell receptor beta chain was determined in a study of blood T cell repertoires in COVID-19. Study overall: The United States, Italy and Spain supplied acute and convalescent COVID-19 samples. PBMCs, B-cell-depleted T cells, or T cells provided the cDNA or gDNA that made up the material.

In the original processing: Estimates of nucleated cell counts were drawn from the amplification of reference gene primers. Some clones are missing from TCRdb's copy, which holds only in-frame ones; the method was immunoSEQ multiplex PCR. V, J and clone size were drawn from that table, and D and trimming were deduced from the DNA. The profile shows roughly 700,000 clones, 85% to 90% of them singletons. This CDR3 has 16 residues. Germline CDR1 is LGHNA and CDR2 is YSLEER. After removal of 3 bases from V and 6 bases from J, the junction contained 4 bases not matched to a gene. Sequencing input: peripheral blood. J is TRBJ2-1 and V is TRBV4-3, with 14 bases fitting TRBD2. This receptor was obtained from a woman aged 18-30 years with acute or convalescent COVID-19. The CDR3: CASSQRLAGGSNEQFF. The CDR3 DNA reads TGCGCCAGCAGCCAGAGACTAGCGGGGGGGAGCAATGAGCAGTTCTTC.